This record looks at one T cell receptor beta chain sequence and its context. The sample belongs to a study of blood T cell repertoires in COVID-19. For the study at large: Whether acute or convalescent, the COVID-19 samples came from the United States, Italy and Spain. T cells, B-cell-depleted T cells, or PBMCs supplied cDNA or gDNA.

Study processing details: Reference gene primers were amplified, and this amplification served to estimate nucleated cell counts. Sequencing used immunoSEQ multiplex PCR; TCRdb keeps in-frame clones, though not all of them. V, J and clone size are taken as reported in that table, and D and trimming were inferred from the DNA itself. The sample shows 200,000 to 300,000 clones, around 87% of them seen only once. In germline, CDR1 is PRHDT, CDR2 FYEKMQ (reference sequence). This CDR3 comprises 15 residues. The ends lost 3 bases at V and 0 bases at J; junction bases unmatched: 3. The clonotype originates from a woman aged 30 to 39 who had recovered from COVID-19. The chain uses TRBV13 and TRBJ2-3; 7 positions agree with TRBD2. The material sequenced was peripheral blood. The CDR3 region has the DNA TGTGCCAGCAGCTTTCCGGGGGGAAGCACAGATACGCAGTATTTT. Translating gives CASSFPGGSTDTQYF.